Here is one T cell receptor (beta chain) with its context. Its antigen is still unknown. No much larger clone is present one base from it, and per-base qualities are unavailable. The data originate from a study of response to subunit inactivated influenza vaccine (dated by TCRdb to 2016 to 2019). Study-wide context: The study used deep quantitative T cell receptor repertoire profiling to track responses to a trivalent subunit inactivated influenza vaccine.

Results the study describes overall, beyond this receptor: According to the authors, only a limited number of new T cells may be recruited by each seasonal influenza vaccination.

The germline V gene yields SGHTA for CDR1 and FQGNSA for CDR2. The CDR3 measures 15 amino acids from cysteine to phenylalanine. The retained sequence is limited to the CDR3, 45 bases, with the frame set at the first base. Ends trimmed: V by 1 base, J by 6 bases; bases unmatched to a gene: 6. The method was RT-PCR. The sequencing machine was an Illumina HiSeq 2500. TCRdb cleaned the public reads at Q25 with fastp, built clones with MiXCR and kept in-frame beta chains. When rows share a CDR3 protein, they turn into one entry using the most common DNA and genes. Here the sample has 630,000 or so distinct CDR3 sequences; roughly 14% occur a single time. The ten top clones hold roughly 10% of the sample.

The sequences come from PBMCs from blood, collected 11 to 12 days after vaccination. The V and J genes are TRBV7-2 and TRBJ2-1; 7 bases in the middle match TRBD2. The receptor was derived from a man aged 50 to 60 who received an inactivated influenza vaccine. Donor details come from another sample of the same person, matched by shared clones. The sequenced DNA is TGTGCCAGCAGCTTAGATGCTAGCGGAGTCAATGAGCAGTTCTTC. This gives the protein CASSLDASGVNEQFF.